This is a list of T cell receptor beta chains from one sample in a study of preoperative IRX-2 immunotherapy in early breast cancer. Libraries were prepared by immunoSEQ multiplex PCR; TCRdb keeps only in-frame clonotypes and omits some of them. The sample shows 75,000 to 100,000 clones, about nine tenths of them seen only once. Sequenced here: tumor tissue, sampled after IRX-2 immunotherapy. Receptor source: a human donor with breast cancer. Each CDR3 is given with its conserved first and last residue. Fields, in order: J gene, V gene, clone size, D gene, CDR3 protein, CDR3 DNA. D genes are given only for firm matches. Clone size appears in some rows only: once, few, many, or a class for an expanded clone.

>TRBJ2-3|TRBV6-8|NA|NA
CASLKRGALTDTQYF
TGTGCCAGCCTAAAACGGGGGGCCCTCACAGATACGCAGTATTTT
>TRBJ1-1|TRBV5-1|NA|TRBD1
CASSLTGGLDTEAFF
TGCGCCAGCAGCTTGACAGGGGGTTTGGACACTGAAGCTTTCTTT
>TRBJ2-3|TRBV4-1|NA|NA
CASSQGPKGTDTQYF
TGCGCCAGCAGCCAAGGCCCCAAGGGGACAGATACGCAGTATTTT
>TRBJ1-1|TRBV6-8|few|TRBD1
CAISTPGTANTEAFF
TGTGCCATCAGCACACCCGGGACAGCGAACACTGAAGCTTTCTTT
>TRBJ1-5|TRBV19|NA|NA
CASSIRVWNQPQHF
TGTGCCAGTAGTATACGGGTTTGGAATCAGCCCCAGCATTTT
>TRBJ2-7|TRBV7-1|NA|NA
CASSLESGYEQYF
TGTGCCAGCAGCTTAGAATCCGGCTACGAGCAGTACTTC
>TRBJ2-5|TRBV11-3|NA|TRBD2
CASSLGLAGGETQYF
TGTGCCAGCAGCTTAGGACTAGCGGGAGGGGAGACCCAGTACTTC
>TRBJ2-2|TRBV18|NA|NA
CANSPFMHANTGELFF
TGTGCCAACTCACCATTCATGCACGCGAACACCGGGGAGCTGTTTTTT
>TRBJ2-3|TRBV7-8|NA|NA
CASSGGRGGGTDTQYF
TGTGCCAGCAGCGGCGGACGGGGAGGGGGAACAGATACGCAGTATTTT
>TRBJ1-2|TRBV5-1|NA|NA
CASTTGGVGNYGYTF
TGCGCCAGCACCACGGGAGGCGTTGGGAACTATGGCTACACCTTC
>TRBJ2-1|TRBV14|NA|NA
CASSTDVARSSYNEQFF
TGTGCCAGCAGCACAGATGTAGCGAGGAGCTCCTACAATGAGCAGTTCTTC
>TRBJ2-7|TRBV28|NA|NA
CAGAQGRGQVHEQYF
TGTGCCGGTGCTCAGGGGAGGGGACAGGTCCACGAGCAGTACTTC
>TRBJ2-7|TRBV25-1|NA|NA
CASSDPQGGYEQYF
TGTGCCAGCAGTGATCCCCAGGGGGGCTACGAGCAGTACTTC
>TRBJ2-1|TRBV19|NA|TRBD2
CASSRTSGTYNEQFF
TGTGCCAGTAGTCGGACTAGCGGGACCTACAATGAGCAGTTCTTC
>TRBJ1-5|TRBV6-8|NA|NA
CASSQQGWSQPQHF
TGTGCCAGCAGTCAACAGGGTTGGAGTCAGCCCCAGCATTTT
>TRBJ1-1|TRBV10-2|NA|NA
CASSESGRNTEAFF
TGCGCCAGCAGTGAGTCAGGGAGGAACACTGAAGCTTTCTTT
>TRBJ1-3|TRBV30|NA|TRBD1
CAWTGDRGVGNTIYF
TGTGCCTGGACGGGAGACAGGGGAGTTGGAAACACCATATATTTT
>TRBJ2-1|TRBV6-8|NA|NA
CASSDESRPYNEQFF
TGTGCCAGCAGCGACGAATCACGCCCCTACAATGAGCAGTTCTTC
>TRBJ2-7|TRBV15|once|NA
CATSRGGGKSHEQYF
TGTGCCACCAGCAGAGGCGGCGGGAAGTCCCACGAGCAGTACTTC
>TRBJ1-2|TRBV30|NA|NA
CAWRKPPRAGYTF
TGTGCCTGGAGGAAACCCCCAAGGGCCGGCTACACCTTC
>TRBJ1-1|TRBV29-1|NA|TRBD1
CSAIPGRDRGTEAFF
TGCAGCGCCATCCCCGGCCGGGACAGGGGGACTGAAGCTTTCTTT
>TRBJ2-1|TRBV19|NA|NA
CASSISTLHEQFF
TGTGCCAGTAGTATAAGCACTCTCCATGAGCAGTTCTTC
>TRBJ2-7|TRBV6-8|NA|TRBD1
CASSGQGAPEQYF
TGTGCCAGCAGCGGGCAGGGGGCCCCCGAGCAGTACTTC
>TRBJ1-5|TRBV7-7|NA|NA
CASSPQGGAHNQPQHF
TGTGCCAGCAGCCCGCAGGGAGGCGCACACAATCAGCCCCAGCATTTT
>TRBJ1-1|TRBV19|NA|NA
CASSPSDAEAFF
TGTGCCAGTAGTCCAAGTGATGCTGAAGCTTTCTTT
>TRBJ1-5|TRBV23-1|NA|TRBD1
CASSLTRDRDQPQHF
TGCGCCAGCAGCCTTACCCGGGACAGAGATCAGCCCCAGCATTTT
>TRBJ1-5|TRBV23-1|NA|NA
CASSYEGSQPQHF
TGCGCCAGCAGCTACGAGGGGTCTCAGCCCCAGCATTTT
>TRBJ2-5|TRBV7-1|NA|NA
CASSSGSRETQYF
TGTGCCAGCAGCTCGGGGTCTCGGGAGACCCAGTACTTC
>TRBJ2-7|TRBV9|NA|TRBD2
CASRLRTSADYEQYF
TGTGCCAGCAGATTACGGACTAGCGCCGACTACGAGCAGTACTTC
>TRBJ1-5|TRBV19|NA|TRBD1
CASSPPGQGGWPQHF
TGTGCCAGTAGTCCCCCGGGACAGGGGGGTTGGCCCCAGCATTTT
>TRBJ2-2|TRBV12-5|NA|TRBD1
CASVGTANTGELFF
TGTGCCAGCGTGGGGACAGCGAACACCGGGGAGCTGTTTTTT
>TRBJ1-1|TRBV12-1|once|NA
CASSFAHLTAKNTEAFF
TGTGCCAGCAGCTTTGCGCATCTGACAGCGAAGAACACTGAAGCTTTCTTT
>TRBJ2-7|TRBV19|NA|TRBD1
CASKGTGSYEQYF
TGTGCCAGTAAGGGGACAGGGTCCTACGAGCAGTACTTC
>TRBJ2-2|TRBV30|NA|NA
CALSGLRTGELFF
TGTGCGCTATCGGGGTTACGCACCGGGGAGCTGTTTTTT
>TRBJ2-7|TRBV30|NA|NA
CAWSLHNEQYF
TGTGCCTGGAGTCTGCACAACGAGCAGTACTTC
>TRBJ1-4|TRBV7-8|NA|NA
CASRPTLGEGEKLFF
TGTGCAAGTCGACCGACCTTGGGCGAAGGGGAAAAACTGTTTTTT
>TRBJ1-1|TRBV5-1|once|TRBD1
CASSSQGGHTEAFF
TGCGCCAGCAGCAGTCAGGGGGGCCACACTGAAGCTTTCTTT
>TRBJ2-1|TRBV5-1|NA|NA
CASSLLGSAAEQFF
TGCGCCAGCAGCTTGCTAGGTTCGGCTGCTGAGCAGTTCTTC
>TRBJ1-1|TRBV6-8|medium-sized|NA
CASSDSMGGTEAFF
TGTGCCAGCAGTGACTCGATGGGGGGCACTGAAGCTTTCTTT
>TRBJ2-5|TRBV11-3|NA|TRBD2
CASSLRTSGSQTQYF
TGTGCCAGCAGTCTGAGGACTAGCGGGTCGCAGACCCAGTACTTC
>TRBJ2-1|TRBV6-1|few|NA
CASSEGRNEQFF
TGTGCCAGCAGTGAAGGTAGGAATGAGCAGTTCTTC
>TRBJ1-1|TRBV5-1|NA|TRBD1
CASSVDRTNTEAFF
TGCGCCAGCAGCGTGGACAGGACCAACACTGAAGCTTTCTTT
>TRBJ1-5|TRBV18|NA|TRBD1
CASSAQGADQPQHF
TGTGCCAGCTCAGCACAGGGGGCGGATCAGCCCCAGCATTTT
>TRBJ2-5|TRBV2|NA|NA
CASTIGSGRETQYF
TGTGCCAGCACGATCGGGTCAGGGAGGGAGACCCAGTACTTC
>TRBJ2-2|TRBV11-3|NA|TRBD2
CASSYERGVDIGELFF
TGTGCCAGCAGCTATGAGCGGGGGGTAGACATCGGGGAGCTGTTTTTT
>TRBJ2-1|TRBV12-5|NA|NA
CASLGGRDEQFF
TGTGCCAGTCTGGGGGGCCGGGATGAGCAGTTCTTC
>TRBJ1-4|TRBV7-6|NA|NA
CASSLSQPPEKLFF
TGTGCCAGCAGCTTGAGCCAGCCGCCGGAAAAACTGTTTTTT
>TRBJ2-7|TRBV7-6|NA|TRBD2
CASSLLAGAFEQYF
TGTGCCAGCAGCTTACTAGCGGGGGCCTTCGAGCAGTACTTC
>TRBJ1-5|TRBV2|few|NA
CASRTDTGSNQPQHF
TGTGCCAGCAGGACTGACACAGGAAGCAATCAGCCCCAGCATTTT
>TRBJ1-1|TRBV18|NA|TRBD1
CASSPQQGDTEAFF
TGTGCCAGCTCACCTCAACAGGGGGACACTGAAGCTTTCTTT